This T cell receptor (beta chain) was captured in a study of cytomegalovirus exposure and HLA in healthy donors. Overall study results and limits: A missense variant in DCLRE1C was later tied to TCR beta V- and J-gene trimming.

The PCR contained 60 Vbeta and 13 Jbeta primers. Original processing notes: Roughly 12 million shared chains were among around 78 million unique TCR beta chains counted in a later analysis. Sequencing used immunoSEQ multiplex PCR; TCRdb keeps in-frame clones, though not all of them. V and J calls plus clone size are reproduced from that table; the DNA served to infer D and trimming. Among roughly 280,000 clones listed, around 65% were seen once. As for this clone: Its target is unknown.

CDR1 and CDR2 from the germline V gene are SGHDT and YYEEEE. This CDR3 is 14 amino acids long. With 4 bases removed from V and 6 bases from J, the gap between germline ends came to 13 bases. The receptor's source is a female donor in good health and CMV-seronegative. V usage is TRBV5-6 and J usage is TRBJ2-2; D remains ambiguous. The specimen sequenced was PBMCs. The CDR3 is CASSNWRPSGELFF. CDR3 DNA: TGTGCCAGCAGCAACTGGAGACCGTCCGGGGAGCTGTTTTTT.